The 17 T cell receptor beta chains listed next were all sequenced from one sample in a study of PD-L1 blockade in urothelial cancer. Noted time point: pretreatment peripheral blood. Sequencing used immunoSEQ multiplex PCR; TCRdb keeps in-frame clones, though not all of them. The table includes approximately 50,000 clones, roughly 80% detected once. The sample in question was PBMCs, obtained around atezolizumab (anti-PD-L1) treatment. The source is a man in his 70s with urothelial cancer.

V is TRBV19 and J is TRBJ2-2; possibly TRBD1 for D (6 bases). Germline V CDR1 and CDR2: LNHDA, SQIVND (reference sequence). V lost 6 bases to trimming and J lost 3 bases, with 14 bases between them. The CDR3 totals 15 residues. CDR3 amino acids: CASRSNREYTGELFF. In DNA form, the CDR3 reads TGTGCCAGTAGAAGTAACAGGGAATACACCGGGGAGCTGTTTTTT.

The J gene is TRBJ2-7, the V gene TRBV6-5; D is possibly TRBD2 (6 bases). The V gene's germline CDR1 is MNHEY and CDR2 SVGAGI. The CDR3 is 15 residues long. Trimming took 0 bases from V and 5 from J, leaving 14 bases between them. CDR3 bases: TGTGCCAGCAGTTACTCCCCGGTCAGGGAGGACGAGCAGTACTTC. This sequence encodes CASSYSPVREDEQYF.

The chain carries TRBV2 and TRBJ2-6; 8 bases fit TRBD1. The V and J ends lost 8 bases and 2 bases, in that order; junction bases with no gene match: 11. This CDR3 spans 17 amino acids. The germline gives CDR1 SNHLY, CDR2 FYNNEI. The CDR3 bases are TGTGCCAGCCTACTATACCTGGACAGGGCTGGGGCCAACGTCCTGACTTTC. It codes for CASLLYLDRAGANVLTF.

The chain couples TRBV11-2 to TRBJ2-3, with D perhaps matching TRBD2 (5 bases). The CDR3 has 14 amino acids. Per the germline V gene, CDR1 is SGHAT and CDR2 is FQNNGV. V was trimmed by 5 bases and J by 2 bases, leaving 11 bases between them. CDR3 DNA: TGTGCCAGCAGCGCGGGCCTTTTCACAGATACGCAGTATTTT. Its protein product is CASSAGLFTDTQYF. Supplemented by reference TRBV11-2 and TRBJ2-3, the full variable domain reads EAGVAQSPRYKIIEKRQSVAFWCNPISGHATLYWYQQILGQGPKLLIQFQNNGVVDDSQLPKDRFSAERLKGVDSTLKIQPAKLEDSAVYLCASSAGLFTDTQYFGPGTRLTVL.

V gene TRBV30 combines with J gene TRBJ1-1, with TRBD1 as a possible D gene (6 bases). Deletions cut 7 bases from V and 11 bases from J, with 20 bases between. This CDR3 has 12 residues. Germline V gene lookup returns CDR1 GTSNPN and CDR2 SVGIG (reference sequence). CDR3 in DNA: TGTGCCTCGGACAGCGCGGACTTGGGGGCTTTCTTT. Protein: CASDSADLGAFF.

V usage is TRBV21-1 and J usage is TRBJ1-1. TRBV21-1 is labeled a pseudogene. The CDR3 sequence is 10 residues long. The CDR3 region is CASSTRGAFF. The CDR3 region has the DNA TGTGCCAGCAGCACCCGGGGAGCTTTCTTT.

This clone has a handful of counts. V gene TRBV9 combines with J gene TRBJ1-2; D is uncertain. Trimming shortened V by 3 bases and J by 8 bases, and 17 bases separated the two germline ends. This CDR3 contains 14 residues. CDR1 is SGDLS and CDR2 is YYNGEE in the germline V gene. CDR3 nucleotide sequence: TGTGCCAGCAGCGCCCTGATAGGAGTAAGGGGCTACACCTTC. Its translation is CASSALIGVRGYTF.

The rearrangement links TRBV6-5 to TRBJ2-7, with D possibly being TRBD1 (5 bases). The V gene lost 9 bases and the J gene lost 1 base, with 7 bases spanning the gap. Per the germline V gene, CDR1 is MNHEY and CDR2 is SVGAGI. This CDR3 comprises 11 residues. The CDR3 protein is CASAGSYEQYF. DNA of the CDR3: TGTGCCAGTGCAGGGTCCTACGAGCAGTACTTC.

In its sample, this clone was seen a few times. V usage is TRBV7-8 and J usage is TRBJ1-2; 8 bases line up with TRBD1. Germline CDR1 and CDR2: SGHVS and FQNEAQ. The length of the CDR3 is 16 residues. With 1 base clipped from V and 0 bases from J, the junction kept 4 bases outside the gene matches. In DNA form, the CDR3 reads TGTGCCAGCAGCTTAGAATGGACAGGGACTAACTATGGCTACACCTTC. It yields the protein CASSLEWTGTNYGYTF. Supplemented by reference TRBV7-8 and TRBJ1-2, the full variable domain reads GAGVSQSPRYKVAKRGQDVALRCDPISGHVSLFWYQQALGQGPEFLTYFQNEAQLDKSGLPSDRFFAERPEGSVSTLKIQRTQQEDSAVYLCASSLEWTGTNYGYTFGSGTRLTVV.

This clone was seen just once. In nucleotides, the CDR3 is TGTGCCTTCGACAGGATTAATTCACCCCTCCACTTT. Residues: CAFDRINSPLHF. This chain links TRBV30 with TRBJ1-6; a weak D match, TRBD1 (6 bases). This CDR3 is built from 12 residues. Germline V gene lookup returns CDR1 GTSNPN and CDR2 SVGIG (reference sequence). Trimming pared 7 bases from V and 6 bases from J, leaving 10 bases between.

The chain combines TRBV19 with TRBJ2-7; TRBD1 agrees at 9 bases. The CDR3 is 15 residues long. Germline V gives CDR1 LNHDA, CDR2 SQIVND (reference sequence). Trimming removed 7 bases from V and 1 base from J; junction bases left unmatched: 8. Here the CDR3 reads CASNPGTGPSYEQYF. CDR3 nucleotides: TGTGCCAGTAATCCCGGGACAGGGCCTTCCTACGAGCAGTACTTC. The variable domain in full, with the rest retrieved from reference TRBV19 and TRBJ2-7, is DGGITQSPKYLFRKEGQNVTLSCEQNLNHDAMYWYRQDPGQGLRLIYYSQIVNDFQKGDIAEGYSVSREKKESFPLTVTSAQKNPTAFYLCASNPGTGPSYEQYFGPGTRLTVT.

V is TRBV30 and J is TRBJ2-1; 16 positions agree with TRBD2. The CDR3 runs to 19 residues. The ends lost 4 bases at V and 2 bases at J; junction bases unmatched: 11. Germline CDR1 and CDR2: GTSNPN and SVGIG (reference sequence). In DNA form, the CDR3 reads TGTGCCTGGATTGGGACTAGCGGGGGGGCCTATGAAGCCTACAATGAGCAGTTCTTC. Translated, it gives CAWIGTSGGAYEAYNEQFF.

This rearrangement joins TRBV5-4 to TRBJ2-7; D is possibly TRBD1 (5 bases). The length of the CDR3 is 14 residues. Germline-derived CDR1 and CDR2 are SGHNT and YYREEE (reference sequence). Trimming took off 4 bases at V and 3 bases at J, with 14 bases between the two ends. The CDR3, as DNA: TGTGCCAGCAGCACATTCCCACAGGACTACGAGCAGTACTTC. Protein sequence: CASSTFPQDYEQYF.

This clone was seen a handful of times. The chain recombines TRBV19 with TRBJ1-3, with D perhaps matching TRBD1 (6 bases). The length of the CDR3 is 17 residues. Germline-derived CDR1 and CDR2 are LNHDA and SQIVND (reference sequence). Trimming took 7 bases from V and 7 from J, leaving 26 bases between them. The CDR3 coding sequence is TGTGCCAGTACCATTAGACAGGACCCAACCCGACGGAACACCATATATTTT. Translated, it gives CASTIRQDPTRRNTIYF.

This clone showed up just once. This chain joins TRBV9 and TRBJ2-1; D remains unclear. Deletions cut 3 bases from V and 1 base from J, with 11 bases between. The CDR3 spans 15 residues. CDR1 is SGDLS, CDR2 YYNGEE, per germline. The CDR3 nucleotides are TGTGCCAGCAGCGCTGCGGTTGGGTCCTACAATGAGCAGTTCTTC. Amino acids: CASSAAVGSYNEQFF.

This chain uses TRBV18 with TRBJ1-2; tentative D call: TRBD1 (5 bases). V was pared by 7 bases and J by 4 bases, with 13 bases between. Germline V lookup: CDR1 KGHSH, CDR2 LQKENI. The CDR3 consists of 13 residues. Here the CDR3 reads CASLGDSRYGYTF. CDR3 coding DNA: TGTGCCAGCTTGGGCGACAGCCGCTATGGCTACACCTTC. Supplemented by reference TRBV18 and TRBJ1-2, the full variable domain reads NAGVMQNPRHLVRRRGQEARLRCSPMKGHSHVYWYRQLPEEGLKFMVYLQKENIIDESGMPKERFSAEFPKEGPSILRIQQVVRGDSAAYFCASLGDSRYGYTFGSGTRLTVV.

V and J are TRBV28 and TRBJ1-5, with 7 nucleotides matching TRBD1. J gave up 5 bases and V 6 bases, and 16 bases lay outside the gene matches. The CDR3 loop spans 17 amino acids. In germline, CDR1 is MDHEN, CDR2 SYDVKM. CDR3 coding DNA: TGTGCCAGCAGACAAAGACAGGGCACGGGGTATGATCAGCCCCAGCATTTT. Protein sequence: CASRQRQGTGYDQPQHF.